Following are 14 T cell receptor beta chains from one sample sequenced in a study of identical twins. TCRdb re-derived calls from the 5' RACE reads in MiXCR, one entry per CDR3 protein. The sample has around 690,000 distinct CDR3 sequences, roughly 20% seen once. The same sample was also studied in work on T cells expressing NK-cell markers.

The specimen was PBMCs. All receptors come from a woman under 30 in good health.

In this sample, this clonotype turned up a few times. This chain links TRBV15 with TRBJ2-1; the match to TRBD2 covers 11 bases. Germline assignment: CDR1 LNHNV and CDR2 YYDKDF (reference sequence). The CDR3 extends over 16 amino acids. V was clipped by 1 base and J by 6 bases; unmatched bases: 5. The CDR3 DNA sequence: TGTGCCACCAGCAGAGGAGGGACTAGCGGCAGCAATGAGCAGTTCTTC. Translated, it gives CATSRGGTSGSNEQFF. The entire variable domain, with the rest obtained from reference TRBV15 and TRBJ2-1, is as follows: DAMVIQNPRYQVTQFGKPVTLSCSQTLNHNVMYWYQQKSSQAPKLLFHYYDKDFNNEADTPDNFQSRRPNTSFCFLDIRSPGLGDTAMYLCATSRGGTSGSNEQFFGPGTRLTVL.

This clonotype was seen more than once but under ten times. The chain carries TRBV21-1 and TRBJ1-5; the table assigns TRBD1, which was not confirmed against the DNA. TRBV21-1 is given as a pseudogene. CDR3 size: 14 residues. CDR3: CASSKDRGYQPQHF. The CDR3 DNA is TGTGCCAGCAGCAAGGACAGGGGTTATCAGCCCCAGCATTTT.

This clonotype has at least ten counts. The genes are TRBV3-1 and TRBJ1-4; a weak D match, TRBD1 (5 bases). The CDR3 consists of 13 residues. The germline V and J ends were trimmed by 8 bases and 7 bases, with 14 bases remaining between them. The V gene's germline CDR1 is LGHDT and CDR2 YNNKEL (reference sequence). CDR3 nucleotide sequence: TGTGCCAGCCGACCCCAGGGCGGTGAAAAACTGTTTTTT. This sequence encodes CASRPQGGEKLFF. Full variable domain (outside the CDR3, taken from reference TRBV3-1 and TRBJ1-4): DTAVSQTPKYLVTQMGNDKSIKCEQNLGHDTMYWYKQDSKKFLKIMFSYNNKELIINETVPNRFSPKSPDKAHLNLHINSLELGDSAVYFCASRPQGGEKLFFGSGTQLSVL.

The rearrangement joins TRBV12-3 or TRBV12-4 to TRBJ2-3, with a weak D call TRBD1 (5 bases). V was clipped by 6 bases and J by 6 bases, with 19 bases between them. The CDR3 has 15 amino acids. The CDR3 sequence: CASRQGVQLLDTQYF. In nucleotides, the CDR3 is TGTGCCAGCAGACAAGGGGTACAACTACTTGATACGCAGTATTTT.

CDR3 in amino acids: CASSGGTGRAPFF. DNA for the CDR3: TGTGCCAGCAGCGGAGGTACGGGGAGAGCACCATTCTTC. The chain carries TRBV9 and TRBJ2-1, with D possibly being TRBD2 (5 bases). Trimming removed 3 bases from V and 16 bases from J, with 20 bases in between. The CDR3 is 13 residues long. The germline V gene encodes CDR1 SGDLS and CDR2 YYNGEE.

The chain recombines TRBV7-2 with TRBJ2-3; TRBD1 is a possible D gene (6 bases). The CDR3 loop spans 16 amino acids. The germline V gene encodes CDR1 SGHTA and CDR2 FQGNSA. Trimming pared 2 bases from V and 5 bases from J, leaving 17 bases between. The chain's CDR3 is CASSLKGKGVQDTQYF. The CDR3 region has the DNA TGTGCCAGCAGCTTAAAGGGCAAGGGGGTACAAGATACGCAGTATTTT.

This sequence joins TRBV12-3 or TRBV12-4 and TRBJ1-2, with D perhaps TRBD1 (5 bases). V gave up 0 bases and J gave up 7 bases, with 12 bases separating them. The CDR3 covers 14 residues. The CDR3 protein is CASSLAGPSTGYTF. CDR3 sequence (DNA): TGTGCCAGCAGTTTAGCGGGGCCCTCCACTGGCTACACCTTC.

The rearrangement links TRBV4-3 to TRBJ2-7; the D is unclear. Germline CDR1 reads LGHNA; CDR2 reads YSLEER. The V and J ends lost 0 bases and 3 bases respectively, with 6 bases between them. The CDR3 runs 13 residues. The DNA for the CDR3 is TGCGCCAGCAGCCAAGACGCACTCTACGAGCAGTACTTC. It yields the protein CASSQDALYEQYF.

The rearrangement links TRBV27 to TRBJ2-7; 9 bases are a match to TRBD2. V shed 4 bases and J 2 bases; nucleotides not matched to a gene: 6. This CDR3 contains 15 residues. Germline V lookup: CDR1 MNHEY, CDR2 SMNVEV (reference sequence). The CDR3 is CASSSPLAGTYEQYF. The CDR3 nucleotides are TGTGCCAGCAGTTCCCCCCTAGCGGGGACCTACGAGCAGTACTTC.

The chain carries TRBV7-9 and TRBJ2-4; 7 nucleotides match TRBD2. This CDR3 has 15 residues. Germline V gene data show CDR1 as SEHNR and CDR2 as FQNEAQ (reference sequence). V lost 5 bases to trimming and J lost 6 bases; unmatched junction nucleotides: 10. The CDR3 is CASSPREGEGNIQYF. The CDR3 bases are TGTGCCAGCAGCCCGAGGGAGGGTGAAGGAAACATTCAGTACTTC. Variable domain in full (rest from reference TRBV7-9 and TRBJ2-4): DTGVSQNPRHKITKRGQNVTFRCDPISEHNRLYWYRQTLGQGPEFLTYFQNEAQLEKSRLLSDRFSAERPKGSFSTLEIQRTEQGDSAMYLCASSPREGEGNIQYFGAGTRLSVL.

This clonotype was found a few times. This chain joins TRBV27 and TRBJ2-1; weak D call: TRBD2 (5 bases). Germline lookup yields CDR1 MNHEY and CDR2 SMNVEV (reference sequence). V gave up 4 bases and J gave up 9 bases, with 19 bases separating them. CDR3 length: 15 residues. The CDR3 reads CASSYGLSSVSEQFF. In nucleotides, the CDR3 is TGTGCCAGCAGTTACGGTTTGAGTAGCGTTAGTGAGCAGTTCTTC.

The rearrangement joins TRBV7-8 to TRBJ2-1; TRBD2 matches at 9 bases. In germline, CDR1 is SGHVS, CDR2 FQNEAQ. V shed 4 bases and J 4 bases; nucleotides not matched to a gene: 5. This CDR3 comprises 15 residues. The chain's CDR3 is CASSYYSGRYNEQFF. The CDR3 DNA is TGTGCCAGCAGCTACTATAGCGGGAGATACAATGAGCAGTTCTTC.

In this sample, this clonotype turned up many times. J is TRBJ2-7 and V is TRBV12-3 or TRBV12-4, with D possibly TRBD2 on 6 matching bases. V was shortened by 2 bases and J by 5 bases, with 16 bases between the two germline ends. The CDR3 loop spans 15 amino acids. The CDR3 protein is CASSLYGGLADEQYF. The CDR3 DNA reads TGTGCCAGCAGTTTATATGGGGGATTAGCGGACGAGCAGTACTTC.

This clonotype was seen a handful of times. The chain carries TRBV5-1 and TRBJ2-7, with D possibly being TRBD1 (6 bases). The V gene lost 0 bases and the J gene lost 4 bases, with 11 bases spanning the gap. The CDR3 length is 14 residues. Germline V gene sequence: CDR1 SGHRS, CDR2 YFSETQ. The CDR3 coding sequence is TGCGCCAGCAGCTTGGGACAGGTCGGGTACGAGCAGTACTTC. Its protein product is CASSLGQVGYEQYF.